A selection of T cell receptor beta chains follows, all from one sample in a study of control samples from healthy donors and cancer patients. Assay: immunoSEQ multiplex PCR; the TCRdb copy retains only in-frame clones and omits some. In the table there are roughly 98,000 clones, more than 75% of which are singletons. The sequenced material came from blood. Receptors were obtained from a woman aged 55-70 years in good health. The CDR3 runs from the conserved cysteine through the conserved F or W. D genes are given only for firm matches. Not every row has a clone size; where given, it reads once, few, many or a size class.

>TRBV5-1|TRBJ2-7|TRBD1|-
TGCGCCAGCAGCCGACTGACCGGGACAGTGACCTACGAGCAGTACTTC
CASSRLTGTVTYEQYF
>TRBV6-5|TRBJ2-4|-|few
TGTGCCAGCAGTTACGAGTCGGCTTCAAACATTCAGTACTTC
CASSYESASNIQYF
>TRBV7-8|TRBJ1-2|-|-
TGTGCCAGCAGGCAGGGGAGCTATGGCTACACCTTC
CASRQGSYGYTF
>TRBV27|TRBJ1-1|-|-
TGTGCCAGCAGTTTCCGGGAGGTGAACACTGAAGCTTTCTTT
CASSFREVNTEAFF
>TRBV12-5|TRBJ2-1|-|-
TGTGCTAGTGGTTTGGACGCCGCCGTCGATGAGCAGTTCTTC
CASGLDAAVDEQFF
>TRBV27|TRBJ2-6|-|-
TGTGCCAGCAGTCTGCAGGGGTCTGGGGCCAACGTCCTGACTTTC
CASSLQGSGANVLTF
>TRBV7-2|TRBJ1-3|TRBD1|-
TGTGCCAGCAGTCCAGGGGGGCCCTCTGGAAACACCATATATTTT
CASSPGGPSGNTIYF
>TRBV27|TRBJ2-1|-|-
TGTGCCACCCATGGTGATGGCAGCTACAATGGGCAGTTCTTC
CATHGDGSYNGQFF
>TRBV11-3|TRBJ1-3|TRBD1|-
TGTGCCAGCAGCCGAGGACAGGGGACTGCGAACACCATATATTTT
CASSRGQGTANTIYF
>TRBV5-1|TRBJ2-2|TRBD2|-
TGCGCCAGCAGAAGCGGGAGCGGGGCCGGGGAGCTGTTTTTT
CASRSGSGAGELFF